The rows below give T cell receptor beta chains drawn from one sample of a study of immune characteristics of hereditary and idiopathic chronic pancreatitis. Assay used: immunoSEQ multiplex PCR; TCRdb lists only in-frame clones, some missing. The sample consists of roughly 9,000 clones, 75% to 85% of them appearing once. Sequencing was performed on pancreas tissue with idiopathic chronic pancreatitis. Receptors originate from a human donor with chronic pancreatitis. Both conserved end residues are part of each CDR3. A D gene is named only where the DNA matches it firmly. The listing skips clone size in some rows; elsewhere it reads once, few, many or a size class.

D: -
size: -
V: TRBV7-9
J: TRBJ1-5
length: 14
CDR3: CASSLGRGNQPQHF
DNA: TGTGCCAGCAGCTTAGGGAGAGGAAATCAGCCCCAGCATTTT

D: TRBD2
size: -
V: TRBV7-2
J: TRBJ2-5
length: 14
CDR3: CASSTSGGAQTQYF
DNA: TGTGCCAGCTCCACTAGCGGGGGGGCACAGACCCAGTACTTC

D: -
size: -
V: TRBV7-9
J: TRBJ1-6
length: 16
CDR3: CASSLLSSSYNSPLHF
DNA: TGTGCCAGCAGCTTACTATCAAGCTCCTATAATTCACCCCTCCACTTT

D: TRBD1
size: -
V: TRBV2
J: TRBJ2-1
length: 18
CDR3: CASSRPRTGQSSYNEQFF
DNA: TGTGCCAGCAGTCGCCCTAGGACAGGCCAGAGCTCCTACAATGAGCAGTTCTTC

D: -
size: -
V: TRBV28
J: TRBJ2-4
length: 19
CDR3: CASSSRVRQRGIAKNIQYF
DNA: TGTGCCAGCAGCTCCCGCGTGCGACAGAGGGGAATAGCCAAAAACATTCAGTACTTC

D: -
size: few
V: TRBV28
J: TRBJ1-1
length: 11
CDR3: CASSQYTEAFF
DNA: TGTGCCAGCAGCCAATACACTGAAGCTTTCTTT

D: -
size: -
V: TRBV18
J: TRBJ1-1
length: 13
CDR3: CASSTGGLTEAFF
DNA: TGTGCCAGCTCAACCGGGGGTTTAACTGAAGCTTTCTTT

D: TRBD2
size: once
V: TRBV5-5
J: TRBJ2-1
length: 19
CDR3: CASSSRGLAGEAVSNEQFF
DNA: TGTGCCAGCAGCTCCCGGGGACTAGCGGGGGAGGCAGTTTCGAATGAGCAGTTCTTC

D: -
size: -
V: TRBV11-2
J: TRBJ2-3
length: 13
CDR3: CASSLAGPDTQYF
DNA: TGTGCCAGCAGCTTAGCAGGGCCAGATACGCAGTATTTT

D: TRBD1
size: -
V: TRBV18
J: TRBJ1-1
length: 14
CDR3: CASSPRDSDTEAFF
DNA: TGTGCCAGCTCACCCAGGGACAGCGACACTGAAGCTTTCTTT

D: -
size: -
V: TRBV10-3
J: TRBJ2-7
length: 15
CDR3: CAISESNFYSYEQYF
DNA: TGTGCCATCAGTGAGTCAAACTTTTACTCCTACGAGCAGTACTTC

D: TRBD1
size: -
V: TRBV30
J: TRBJ1-6
length: 14
CDR3: CAWNRDRGNSPLHF
DNA: TGTGCCTGGAACCGGGACAGGGGTAATTCACCCCTCCACTTT

D: TRBD2
size: -
V: TRBV5-1
J: TRBJ2-5
length: 17
CDR3: CASSLGGLAGVRETQYF
DNA: TGCGCCAGCAGCTTGGGTGGTCTAGCGGGGGTTCGAGAGACCCAGTACTTC

D: TRBD1
size: -
V: TRBV5-1
J: TRBJ1-1
length: 15
CDR3: CASSLASTGGTEAFF
DNA: TGCGCCAGCAGCTTGGCGTCGACAGGGGGCACTGAAGCTTTCTTT

D: -
size: few
V: TRBV11-2
J: TRBJ1-4
length: 18
CDR3: CASSLAPLSTGSNEKLFF
DNA: TGTGCCAGCAGCTTAGCGCCCTTGAGCACGGGATCTAATGAAAAACTGTTTTTT

D: -
size: -
V: TRBV19
J: TRBJ1-1
length: 11
CDR3: CASSITGGAFF
DNA: TGTGCCAGTAGTATAACCGGGGGCGCTTTCTTT

D: TRBD2
size: -
V: TRBV7-3
J: TRBJ2-1
length: 18
CDR3: CASSASSGGLSSYNEQFF
DNA: TGTGCCAGCAGCGCGAGTAGCGGGGGGCTGAGCTCCTACAATGAGCAGTTCTTC

D: -
size: -
V: TRBV7-2
J: TRBJ2-4
length: 16
CDR3: CASSLEGSRAKNIQYF
DNA: TGTGCCAGCAGCTTAGAGGGCAGTAGAGCCAAAAACATTCAGTACTTC

D: -
size: -
V: TRBV10-1
J: TRBJ2-3
length: 18
CDR3: CASSENPRGRPSTDTQYF
DNA: TGCGCCAGCAGTGAGAACCCCCGGGGCCGACCAAGCACAGATACGCAGTATTTT

D: -
size: few
V: TRBV19
J: TRBJ1-1
length: 14
CDR3: CASSMGGGNTEAFF
DNA: TGTGCCAGTAGTATGGGAGGGGGGAACACTGAAGCTTTCTTT

D: TRBD1
size: -
V: TRBV12-3/TRBV12-4
J: TRBJ1-5
length: 13
CDR3: CASSGGQIQPQHF
DNA: TGTGCCAGCAGTGGGGGACAGATTCAGCCCCAGCATTTT

D: -
size: -
V: TRBV5-6
J: TRBJ2-1
length: 13
CDR3: CASSLFRRGEQFF
DNA: TGTGCCAGCAGCTTGTTCAGGAGGGGAGAGCAGTTCTTC

D: -
size: few
V: TRBV28
J: TRBJ1-1
length: 16
CDR3: CASSPLGGAKNTEAFF
DNA: TGTGCCAGCAGTCCCCTCGGGGGGGCCAAGAACACTGAAGCTTTCTTT

D: TRBD2
size: -
V: TRBV19
J: TRBJ2-2
length: 16
CDR3: CASSIGRGTGTGELFF
DNA: TGTGCCAGTAGTATCGGGCGGGGGACGGGAACCGGGGAGCTGTTTTTT

D: -
size: -
V: TRBV10-3
J: TRBJ1-6
length: 13
CDR3: CAIKEVQDSPLHF
DNA: TGTGCCATCAAGGAGGTCCAAGATTCACCCCTCCACTTT

D: TRBD1
size: -
V: TRBV24-1
J: TRBJ2-3
length: 17
CDR3: CATSGETGGVTTDTQYF
DNA: TGTGCCACCAGTGGAGAGACAGGGGGGGTTACCACAGATACGCAGTATTTT

D: -
size: -
V: TRBV2
J: TRBJ2-2
length: 14
CDR3: CASSGRELAGELFF
DNA: TGTGCCAGCAGTGGGAGGGAGTTGGCCGGGGAGCTGTTTTTT

D: -
size: -
V: TRBV6-2/TRBV6-3
J: TRBJ1-5
length: 18
CDR3: CASSYAPWTVGVGRPQHF
DNA: TGTGCCAGCAGTTACGCACCCTGGACAGTCGGAGTAGGGCGGCCCCAGCATTTT

D: -
size: -
V: TRBV5-1
J: TRBJ2-3
length: 14
CDR3: CASSLEQLTDTQYF
DNA: TGCGCCAGCAGCTTGGAACAGCTCACAGATACGCAGTATTTT

D: -
size: -
V: TRBV12-3/TRBV12-4
J: TRBJ2-7
length: 11
CDR3: CASSSAHEQYF
DNA: TGTGCCAGCAGTTCCGCCCACGAGCAGTACTTC

D: -
size: -
V: TRBV25-1
J: TRBJ1-2
length: 14
CDR3: CASSEWGTSGGYTF
DNA: TGTGCCAGCAGTGAATGGGGCACAAGCGGTGGCTACACCTTC

D: TRBD1
size: once
V: TRBV7-9
J: TRBJ1-4
length: 16
CDR3: CASSLSTGQGTGKLFF
DNA: TGTGCCAGCAGCTTATCCACGGGACAGGGGACGGGAAAACTGTTTTTT

D: -
size: -
V: TRBV4-2
J: TRBJ2-5
length: 16
CDR3: CASSQDPQGGEETQYF
DNA: TGTGCCAGCAGCCAAGATCCCCAGGGGGGTGAAGAGACCCAGTACTTC

D: TRBD2
size: -
V: TRBV2
J: TRBJ2-5
length: 16
CDR3: CASSGPSGGATETQYF
DNA: TGTGCCAGCAGTGGACCTAGCGGGGGGGCTACGGAGACCCAGTACTTC

D: -
size: -
V: TRBV7-8
J: TRBJ2-7
length: 13
CDR3: CASSLSGGYEQYF
DNA: TGTGCCAGCAGCTTATCGGGCGGCTACGAGCAGTACTTC

D: -
size: -
V: TRBV6-5
J: TRBJ1-1
length: 11
CDR3: CASTLDHEAFF
DNA: TGTGCCAGCACATTGGACCATGAAGCTTTCTTT

D: TRBD1
size: -
V: TRBV5-5
J: TRBJ1-3
length: 14
CDR3: CASSPGGRFGTIYF
DNA: TGTGCCAGCTCCCCAGGGGGACGCTTTGGCACCATATATTTT

D: -
size: -
V: TRBV9
J: TRBJ1-2
length: 12
CDR3: CASSSAGFGYTF
DNA: TGTGCCAGCAGCTCAGCAGGGTTTGGCTACACCTTC